This T cell receptor (beta chain) came from a study of T cell changes during pregnancy in multiple sclerosis. Sequencing was performed with immunoSEQ multiplex PCR; in TCRdb, only in-frame clones are kept and a portion is missing. Seen here are fewer than 90,000 clones, around 94% observed once, and the top ten hold around 0.86%. This TCR was sampled from a female donor with multiple sclerosis, enrolled in a pregnancy study. Material: peripheral blood, obtained in the third trimester of pregnancy.

DNA of the CDR3: TGTGCCAGCAGGCCCCTGTACAGAGAGAACACCGGGGAGCTGTTTTTT. This translates into CASRPLYRENTGELFF. The chain links TRBV27 to TRBJ2-2; no reliable D call. The germline CDR1 and CDR2 sequences are MNHEY and SMNVEV (reference sequence). The CDR3 extends over 16 amino acids. With 6 bases removed from V and 1 base from J, the gap between germline ends came to 15 bases.